These T cell receptor beta chains were read from a single sample in a study of T cell responses to AZD1222 COVID-19 vaccine. Repertoires were generated with immunoSEQ multiplex PCR, while TCRdb's copy carries only in-frame clones and drops some. This table has about 140,000 clones, around nine tenths appearing once. This specimen consisted of peripheral blood, obtained on day 0 of AZD1222 vaccination. Receptor source: an adult in good health. The CDR3 runs from the conserved cysteine through the conserved F or W. Each record gives: clone size, J gene, V gene, D gene, CDR3 DNA, CDR3 protein. A D gene is named only where the DNA matches it firmly. Clone size is given for some rows only: seen once, a few or many times, or a class if the clone is expanded.

size: once; J: TRBJ2-5; V: TRBV18; D: -; DNA: TGTGCCAGCTCCCCGTCTTGGCATACTCCCCGAGAGACCCAGTACTTC; CDR3: CASSPSWHTPRETQYF
size: -; J: TRBJ2-7; V: TRBV27; D: TRBD1; DNA: TGTGCCAGCAGTTTGGACAGGTGGAATTACGAGCAGTACTTC; CDR3: CASSLDRWNYEQYF
size: -; J: TRBJ1-2; V: TRBV27; D: -; DNA: TGTGCCAGCCGTCAATATGGTTCGGGACCTCGAGGGGGTTATGGCTACACCTTC; CDR3: CASRQYGSGPRGGYGYTF
size: -; J: TRBJ1-1; V: TRBV19; D: -; DNA: TGTGCCACCTCGTGGGGGGTGAACACTGAAGCTTTCTTT; CDR3: CATSWGVNTEAFF
size: -; J: TRBJ2-3; V: TRBV1; D: -; DNA: TGCACCAGCAGCCAAGGAGGGACTAGCGGGAGCTCAGATACGCAGTATTTT; CDR3: CTSSQGGTSGSSDTQYF
size: -; J: TRBJ2-7; V: TRBV5-5; D: -; DNA: TGTGCCAGCAGCCCCCCGACACCCGCCTACGAGCAGTACTTC; CDR3: CASSPPTPAYEQYF
size: -; J: TRBJ1-2; V: TRBV2; D: -; DNA: TGTGCCAGCAGTGATGAGGTGGGAGGCTACACCTTC; CDR3: CASSDEVGGYTF
size: -; J: TRBJ1-2; V: TRBV2; D: TRBD1; DNA: TGTGCCAGCAGTGAATCACAGGGGGCTGGAGGCTACACCTTC; CDR3: CASSESQGAGGYTF
size: -; J: TRBJ1-2; V: TRBV30; D: -; DNA: TGTGCCTGGAGCGGCCGGCGCCCTTATGGCTACACCTTC; CDR3: CAWSGRRPYGYTF
size: -; J: TRBJ1-1; V: TRBV6-5; D: -; DNA: TGTGCCAGCATGCTCGGGGGGGCTTTAGAAGCTTTCTTT; CDR3: CASMLGGALEAFF
size: -; J: TRBJ2-2; V: TRBV11-1; D: TRBD2; DNA: TGTGCCAGCAGCTCAGCGGGAACAGCCGGGGAGCTGTTTTTT; CDR3: CASSSAGTAGELFF
size: -; J: TRBJ1-2; V: TRBV19; D: -; DNA: TGTGCCAGTAGTAAAGAGGGGAAGTATGGCTACACCTTC; CDR3: CASSKEGKYGYTF
size: -; J: TRBJ2-7; V: TRBV14; D: -; DNA: TGTGCCAGCAGACCGGACCCTCATCCCTACGAGCAGTACTTC; CDR3: CASRPDPHPYEQYF
size: -; J: TRBJ1-5; V: TRBV28; D: TRBD1; DNA: TGTGCCAGCAGTTTGTTCCCGGGACAGAGCAATCAGCCCCAGCATTTT; CDR3: CASSLFPGQSNQPQHF
size: -; J: TRBJ2-7; V: TRBV7-2; D: TRBD1; DNA: TGTGCCAGCAGCCGGGACAGGGGTTTAACGGAGCAGTACTTC; CDR3: CASSRDRGLTEQYF
size: -; J: TRBJ1-1; V: TRBV2; D: -; DNA: TGTGCCAGCAAAGGTGGGACGAACACTGAAGCTTTCTTT; CDR3: CASKGGTNTEAFF
size: -; J: TRBJ2-1; V: TRBV4-1; D: TRBD2; DNA: TGCGCCAGCAGCCAAGATCGACTAGCGGGAGTCTATGAGCAGTTCTTC; CDR3: CASSQDRLAGVYEQFF
size: -; J: TRBJ2-2; V: TRBV11-2; D: TRBD2; DNA: TGTGCCAGCAGCAAAGGCCCTGGCGGGGGAAGTAGGGCACAGCTGTTTTTT; CDR3: CASSKGPGGGSRAQLFF
size: -; J: TRBJ1-6; V: TRBV3-1/TRBV3-2; D: -; DNA: TGTGCCAGCAGCCAAGATGACGGGGCCTACCCACTGAATTCACCCCTCCACTTT; CDR3: CASSQDDGAYPLNSPLHF
size: once; J: TRBJ1-1; V: TRBV10-2; D: -; DNA: TGCGCCAGCAGAGGGGGAGAGACTGAAGCTTTCTTT; CDR3: CASRGGETEAFF
size: -; J: TRBJ2-2; V: TRBV7-3; D: -; DNA: TGTGCCAGCAGCTTAAGTAGAGGCAGTTGGAACACCGGGGAGCTGTTTTTT; CDR3: CASSLSRGSWNTGELFF
size: few; J: TRBJ1-5; V: TRBV6-1; D: -; DNA: TGTGCCAGCAGTGAGGGGACGGTTGACCTCCCCGCGCCCCAGCATTTT; CDR3: CASSEGTVDLPAPQHF
size: -; J: TRBJ2-2; V: TRBV28; D: TRBD2; DNA: TGTGCCAGCAGGCGACTAGCGTACACCGGGGAGCTGTTTTTT; CDR3: CASRRLAYTGELFF
size: -; J: TRBJ1-6; V: TRBV27; D: -; DNA: TGTGCCAGCAGTTTTTCCTACCTAGATAATTCACCCCTCCACTTT; CDR3: CASSFSYLDNSPLHF
size: -; J: TRBJ2-7; V: TRBV5-1; D: TRBD2; DNA: TGCGCCAGCAGCAACACAGGGACTAGCGGGAGGTTCTACGAGCAGTACTTC; CDR3: CASSNTGTSGRFYEQYF
size: -; J: TRBJ2-1; V: TRBV7-3; D: -; DNA: TGTGCCAGCAGCTACCTTGCAGGGCAGGGAGTCAATGAGCAGTTCTTC; CDR3: CASSYLAGQGVNEQFF
size: -; J: TRBJ2-5; V: TRBV29-1; D: -; DNA: TGCAGCGGGGAGCTAGAGACCCAGTACTTC; CDR3: CSGELETQYF
size: -; J: TRBJ2-7; V: TRBV30; D: -; DNA: TGTGCCTGGAGCCCCCGGGGGCGGGAATACGAGCAGTACTTC; CDR3: CAWSPRGREYEQYF
size: -; J: TRBJ2-3; V: TRBV10-1; D: -; DNA: TGCGCCAGCAGTGAGCAGACCGCGGATACGCAGTATTTT; CDR3: CASSEQTADTQYF
size: once; J: TRBJ1-1; V: TRBV27; D: TRBD1; DNA: TGTGCCAGCAGTTTACTCAGGGGGACTGAAGCTTTCTTT; CDR3: CASSLLRGTEAFF
size: once; J: TRBJ1-2; V: TRBV27; D: TRBD1; DNA: TGTGCCAGCAGAGCTACAGGGGGCTTGGGCTACACCTTC; CDR3: CASRATGGLGYTF
size: -; J: TRBJ1-6; V: TRBV7-2; D: -; DNA: TGTGCCAGCAGGACAGGAAGCTCCTATAATTCACCCCTCCACTTT; CDR3: CASRTGSSYNSPLHF
size: -; J: TRBJ2-1; V: TRBV27; D: TRBD1; DNA: TGTGCCAGCAGTCCCCGGACAGGTAGGGATGAGCAGTTCTTC; CDR3: CASSPRTGRDEQFF
size: -; J: TRBJ1-1; V: TRBV10-3; D: -; DNA: TGTGCCATCAGGCGGACACCGAACACTGAAGCTTTCTTT; CDR3: CAIRRTPNTEAFF
size: -; J: TRBJ1-2; V: TRBV4-1; D: -; DNA: TGCGCCAGCAGCCAAGGGGCCTCAGCTAACTATGGCTACACCTTC; CDR3: CASSQGASANYGYTF
size: -; J: TRBJ1-2; V: TRBV2; D: -; DNA: TGTGCCAGCGAGGGTCGGGACTATGGCTACACCTTC; CDR3: CASEGRDYGYTF
size: few; J: TRBJ2-1; V: TRBV15; D: TRBD2; DNA: TGTGCCACCAGCAGACTAGCGGGAGGGAACAATGAGCAGTTCTTC; CDR3: CATSRLAGGNNEQFF
size: -; J: TRBJ1-1; V: TRBV5-1; D: -; DNA: TGCGCCAGCAGCTTGCGGGAAGACACTGAAGCTTTCTTT; CDR3: CASSLREDTEAFF
size: -; J: TRBJ2-2; V: TRBV9; D: -; DNA: TGTGCCAGCAGCGTAGCTTGGGGCGGGGAGCTGTTTTTT; CDR3: CASSVAWGGELFF
size: -; J: TRBJ2-7; V: TRBV27; D: TRBD1; DNA: TGTGCCAGCAGTTATAAAACGCCGGGACAGGGGTACGAGCAGTACTTC; CDR3: CASSYKTPGQGYEQYF
size: -; J: TRBJ2-1; V: TRBV10-3; D: TRBD2; DNA: TGTGCCATCTCGTCACTAGCGGGATTAGACAATGAGCAGTTCTTC; CDR3: CAISSLAGLDNEQFF
size: once; J: TRBJ1-2; V: TRBV18; D: -; DNA: TGTGCCAGCTCACCCTTTAGGGGAGGCTATGGCTACACCTTC; CDR3: CASSPFRGGYGYTF
size: -; J: TRBJ2-7; V: TRBV2; D: -; DNA: TGTGCCAGCAGGGAGGCGGGGTCCTACGAGCAGTACTTC; CDR3: CASREAGSYEQYF
size: -; J: TRBJ1-2; V: TRBV3-1/TRBV3-2; D: -; DNA: TGTGCCAGCAGCCATCTGGCCCAGCATATAGGCTACACCTTC; CDR3: CASSHLAQHIGYTF
size: -; J: TRBJ1-1; V: TRBV11-2; D: -; DNA: TGTGCCAGCAGGTTACGGAAGTTGAACACTGAAGCTTTCTTT; CDR3: CASRLRKLNTEAFF
size: -; J: TRBJ2-1; V: TRBV6-8; D: TRBD2; DNA: TGTGCCAGCAGTCGACTAGCGGGTAAATTAGACGCAGGGTTCTTC; CDR3: CASSRLAGKLDAGFF
size: -; J: TRBJ1-2; V: TRBV28; D: -; DNA: TGTGCCAGCAGTTCTTTCACCCGCGCTCGCAGGGCTTATGGCTACACCTTC; CDR3: CASSSFTRARRAYGYTF
size: -; J: TRBJ2-1; V: TRBV6-6; D: -; DNA: TGTGCCAGCAGTAGGGGAAGGTATGAAAATGAGCAGTTCTTC; CDR3: CASSRGRYENEQFF
size: once; J: TRBJ2-6; V: TRBV18; D: TRBD1; DNA: TGTGCCAGCTCACCACCGGGACAGAGGAACTCTGGGGCCAACGTCCTGACTTTC; CDR3: CASSPPGQRNSGANVLTF
size: -; J: TRBJ2-6; V: TRBV13; D: -; DNA: TGTGCCAGCAGCTTGTACAGCTCTGGGGCCAACGTCCTGACTTTC; CDR3: CASSLYSSGANVLTF
size: -; J: TRBJ1-2; V: TRBV30; D: TRBD1; DNA: TGTGCCTGGAAATCGGGCAGGGGGTTAAACTATGGCTACACCTTC; CDR3: CAWKSGRGLNYGYTF
size: -; J: TRBJ1-3; V: TRBV6-1; D: -; DNA: TGTGCCAGCAGGTCAGGGGCCCACTCTGGAAACACCATATATTTT; CDR3: CASRSGAHSGNTIYF
size: -; J: TRBJ1-6; V: TRBV9; D: -; DNA: TGTGCCAGCAGCGCAGCCCCGCGGGGGGCCGGAGCCCTCCACTTT; CDR3: CASSAAPRGAGALHF
size: -; J: TRBJ2-5; V: TRBV18; D: -; DNA: TGTGCCAGCTCACCGTTAGACGGAGGAAAAGAGACCCAGTACTTC; CDR3: CASSPLDGGKETQYF
size: -; J: TRBJ2-3; V: TRBV19; D: -; DNA: TGTGCCAGTAGTATAGCACGCCCTAGCACAGATACGCAGTATTTT; CDR3: CASSIARPSTDTQYF